The 2 T cell receptor beta chains in this list originate from one sample, sequenced in a study of blood T cell repertoires in COVID-19. The repertoire was sequenced with immunoSEQ multiplex PCR; TCRdb's copy has only in-frame clones and lacks some. The sample shows 100,000 to 150,000 clones, roughly 90% of them seen only once. The sample was peripheral blood. The source of these receptors is a man aged 65 to 79 with active COVID-19.

The chain uses TRBV28 and TRBJ1-2; D gene unclear. Trimming took off 6 bases at V and 1 base at J, with 15 bases between the two ends. Germline CDR1 and CDR2: MDHEN and SYDVKM. This CDR3 has 15 amino acids. The CDR3 loop reads CASRPSVDFNYGYTF. DNA for the CDR3: TGTGCCAGCAGGCCCTCCGTGGACTTTAACTATGGCTACACCTTC.

The rearrangement links TRBV10-3 to TRBJ2-1, with D possibly being TRBD2 (5 bases). The germline gives CDR1 ENHRY, CDR2 SYGVKD. The CDR3 contains 12 residues. V lost 4 bases and J lost 8, with 9 bases in between. The CDR3 loop is CAISGGRDEQFF. The DNA of the CDR3 is TGTGCCATCAGTGGCGGGCGCGATGAGCAGTTCTTC.